These 18 T cell receptor beta chains came from one sample sequenced in a study of blood T cells in healthy people across ages. Together with a sample-barcoded 5' primer, a J-beta primer mix was included in a second PCR lasting about 6 to 11 cycles. TCRdb fed the 5' RACE reads into MiXCR, producing one record per CDR3 protein. The profile shows about 780,000 distinct CDR3 sequences, more than 25% of them singletons. The same sample was also studied in work on T cells of mothers and their children.

Sequencing used blood. The receptors were gathered from a boy aged 5-17 years in good health.

The chain combines TRBV20-1 with TRBJ1-6; the match to TRBD1 covers 9 bases. The CDR3 is 15 amino acids. Germline CDR1 is DFQATT and CDR2 is SNEGSKA (reference sequence). The J segment lost 6 bases and the V segment lost 1 base, leaving 4 bases of the junction unmatched. CDR3 protein: CSARATGGVNSPLHF. CDR3 coding DNA: TGCAGTGCTAGAGCGACAGGGGGTGTTAATTCACCCCTCCACTTT.

This clonotype was seen more than once but under ten times. This chain links TRBV7-9 with TRBJ2-1; maybe TRBD1 (6 bases). Per the germline V gene, CDR1 is SEHNR and CDR2 is FQNEAQ (reference sequence). This CDR3 contains 19 residues. Trimming removed 3 bases at V and 5 bases at J, with 26 bases between. The chain's CDR3 is CASSFLALTARGYDNEQFF. Written as DNA, the CDR3 is TGTGCCAGCAGCTTCTTAGCTCTGACGGCCAGGGGATATGACAATGAGCAGTTCTTC.

The V call is TRBV6-6, the J call TRBJ2-7; 10 nucleotides align to TRBD2. The last part of the DNA fits TRBJ2-1 better; the J call may be wrong. The CDR3 contains 15 residues. CDR1 MNHNY and CDR2 SVGAGI come from the germline V gene (reference sequence). CDR3 in DNA: TGTGCCAGCAGCCCAGGCGAGCGGGGGGGCCATGAGCAGTTCTTC. Encoded protein: CASSPGERGGHEQFF.

This sequence joins TRBV15 and TRBJ2-7, with D maybe TRBD1 (6 bases). CDR3 size: 14 residues. Germline CDR1 reads LNHNV; CDR2 reads YYDKDF (reference sequence). Trimming left V 0 bases short and J 6 bases short, with 12 bases between. The CDR3 DNA follows: TGTGCCACCAGCAGAGATGGGACACTTGGCGAGCAGTACTTC. Protein sequence: CATSRDGTLGEQYF.

The chain uses TRBV29-1 and TRBJ1-1; no reliable D call. The V end was cut by 4 bases, the J end by 7 bases, with 10 bases between. The germline gives CDR1 SQVTM, CDR2 ANQGSEA. The CDR3 loop spans 11 amino acids. The CDR3 DNA sequence: TGCAGCGTTGGAACGCCCGTTGAAGCTTTCTTT. Translation: CSVGTPVEAFF.

The chain has TRBV25-1 and TRBJ2-7, with D tentatively TRBD1 or TRBD2 (7 bases each). Trimming removed 6 bases at V and 6 bases at J, with 15 bases between. The CDR3 is made up of 13 amino acids. Germline V gene data show CDR1 as MGHDK and CDR2 as SYGVNS. For the CDR3, the DNA is TGTGCCAGCAGCGGGGGGAGGACAGGCGAGCAGTACTTC. It translates to CASSGGRTGEQYF.

J is TRBJ1-4 and V is TRBV12-3 or TRBV12-4; 10 nucleotides line up with TRBD1. Trimming at V came to 0 bases and at J to 3 bases, leaving 1 base not matched to a gene. The CDR3 is made up of 16 amino acids. The CDR3 DNA sequence: TGTGCCAGCAGTTTAGCGGGACAGGGGCCTAATGAAAAACTGTTTTTT. Amino acid sequence: CASSLAGQGPNEKLFF.

The chain combines TRBV12-3 or TRBV12-4 with TRBJ2-5; either TRBD1 or TRBD2 may supply D (7 bases each). The better agreement between TRBJ2-1 and the DNA end casts doubt on the J call. The CDR3 runs to 14 residues. CDR3 loop: CASSFGQGGVEQFF. CDR3 nucleotide sequence: TGTGCCAGCAGTTTCGGGCAGGGGGGGGTTGAGCAGTTCTTC.

The chain employs TRBV12-3 or TRBV12-4 and TRBJ1-4, with D maybe TRBD1 (5 bases). Trimming removed 7 bases at V and 10 bases at J, with 25 bases between. This CDR3 has 16 residues. The CDR3 DNA sequence: TGTGCCAGCACCCATTCGCTCGGGGCCTGGGTCCCAAAACTGTTTTTT. Amino acid sequence: CASTHSLGAWVPKLFF.

J is TRBJ2-6 and V is TRBV3-1, with 7 positions matching TRBD1. This CDR3 comprises 17 residues. V gave up 3 bases and J gave up 1 base; unmatched junction bases: 6. The germline V gene encodes CDR1 LGHDT and CDR2 YNNKEL (reference sequence). The CDR3 sequence is CASSQTGLVSGANVLTF. Here the CDR3 DNA reads TGTGCCAGCAGCCAGACAGGGTTGGTTTCTGGGGCCAACGTCCTGACTTTC.

This clonotype was picked up a small number of times. The chain is built from TRBV9 and TRBJ2-2; possible D gene TRBD1, 6 bases. The CDR3 is 16 residues long. The V gene lost 3 bases and the J gene lost 4 bases, with 16 bases spanning the gap. Germline CDR1 is SGDLS and CDR2 is YYNGEE. The CDR3: CASSARSGVGTGELFF. In DNA form, the CDR3 reads TGTGCCAGCAGCGCCCGATCAGGGGTCGGCACCGGGGAGCTGTTTTTT.

This clonotype showed up just a few times. The chain joins TRBV7-3 to TRBJ1-1; D perhaps matches TRBD1 (6 bases). V was clipped by 4 bases and J by 11 bases, with 14 bases between them. Germline V gives CDR1 SGHTA, CDR2 FQGTGA. CDR3 length: 12 amino acids. This CDR3 reads CASSSMGGLAFF. Written as DNA, the CDR3 is TGTGCCAGCAGCTCAATGGGGGGGCTTGCTTTCTTT.

CDR3 sequence reads: CASSLRLAENFPLNTGELFF. As DNA, the CDR3 is TGCGCCAGCAGCCTCCGACTAGCGGAGAATTTTCCACTTAACACCGGGGAGCTGTTTTTT. This chain links TRBV4-1 with TRBJ2-2, with 9 nucleotides matching TRBD2. The CDR3 is made up of 20 amino acids. Germline CDR1 reads MGHRA; CDR2 reads YSYEKL. V gave up 4 bases and J gave up 2 bases; unmatched junction bases: 17.

The rearrangement links TRBV27 to TRBJ2-7; D gene unclear. The CDR3 sequence is 14 residues long. CDR1 and CDR2 from the germline V gene are MNHEY and SMNVEV (reference sequence). Trimming removed 6 bases at V and 0 bases at J, with 12 bases between. CDR3 DNA sequence: TGTGCCAGCAGGCCCCCACGGAGCTCCTACGAGCAGTACTTC. Translated: CASRPPRSSYEQYF.

The chain has TRBV4-2 and TRBJ1-2; D may be TRBD1 (6 bases). V dropped 0 bases and J dropped 5 bases, with 22 bases sitting between them. Germline loops: CDR1 LGHNA, CDR2 YNFKEQ. The CDR3 has 18 amino acids. CDR3 sequence: CASSQEGGGRTVFYGYTF. For the CDR3, the DNA is TGTGCCAGCAGCCAAGAAGGCGGGGGCCGTACTGTTTTTTATGGCTACACCTTC.

The chain recombines TRBV12-3 or TRBV12-4 with TRBJ1-5; a weak D match, TRBD1 (6 bases). The CDR3 contains 15 residues. The V gene lost 2 bases and the J gene lost 3 bases, with 11 bases spanning the gap. The CDR3 reads CASSLTSGDNQPQHF. For the CDR3, the DNA is TGTGCCAGCAGTTTAACATCAGGGGACAATCAGCCCCAGCATTTT.

This clonotype was counted a single time. V gene TRBV6-5 combines with J gene TRBJ2-4; 9 bases are shared with TRBD1. Losses at the gene ends were 4 bases for V and 8 bases for J; bases not matched to a gene: 3. The CDR3 loop spans 13 amino acids. From germline, CDR1 is MNHEY and CDR2 SVGAGI. The CDR3 protein is CASSFRTGDIQYF. The CDR3 region has the DNA TGTGCCAGCAGTTTCAGGACAGGGGACATTCAGTACTTC.

V usage is TRBV3-1 and J usage is TRBJ1-1, with D maybe TRBD1 (5 bases). This CDR3 spans 14 amino acids. Germline lookup yields CDR1 LGHDT and CDR2 YNNKEL (reference sequence). V lost 2 bases, J lost 10 bases, and 17 bases lay in between. The CDR3 nucleotides read TGTGCCAGCAGCCAAAAAGGGGATCCCCGCGGAGCTTTCTTT. Protein sequence: CASSQKGDPRGAFF.